This T cell receptor (beta chain) was sequenced during a study of T cell changes during pregnancy in multiple sclerosis (dated by TCRdb to about 2019). Background for the entire study: The study examined how the T cell repertoire changed over the course of pregnancy in women with multiple sclerosis.

From the cysteine through the phenylalanine, the CDR3 covers 15 amino acids. This entry keeps only the CDR3 DNA: 45 bases, framed from base 1. Trimming accounts for 5 bases at V and 3 bases at J, while the number of junction bases matched to no gene is 7. Per the germline V gene (reference sequence), SGHNT is the CDR1 and YYREEE is the CDR2. This clone was observed a single time. The antigen this receptor binds is unknown. There are no base qualities to consult, and no much larger clone falls within one base. The library was prepared using the immunoSEQ multiplex PCR assay. What TCRdb holds here is the immuneACCESS table cut down to in-frame rearrangements. Part of the clones is not present; checked against another copy, under half of the missing clones reflect an unresolved V gene, and the others are unexplained. Recorded for this sample are 35,000 to 45,000 clones; about 91% of them occurred a single time. The ten largest clonotypes hold just under 2% of the sample.

The sequence derives from a female donor in good health, enrolled as a control in a pregnancy study. Specimen: CD4+ T cells from peripheral blood mononuclear cells, collected after pregnancy. Here the chain combines TRBV5-4 and TRBJ2-5, with 10 middle bases fitting TRBD1. The nucleotide sequence reads as follows: TGTGCCAGCAGGCCCGGGACAGGGGTGAAAGAGACCCAGTACTTC. Translated, this gives CASRPGTGVKETQYF. Beyond the CDR3, the reference TRBV5-4 and TRBJ2-5 genes provide the residues; the full variable domain reads: ETGVTQSPTHLIKTRGQQVTLRCSSQSGHNTVSWYQQALGQGPQFIFQYYREEENGRGNFPPRFSGLQFPNYSSELNVNALELDDSALYLCASRPGTGVKETQYFGPGTRLLVL.